The 30 T cell receptor beta chains below all came from one sample that was sequenced in a study of T-cell memory formation after mild COVID-19. One entry per CDR3 protein, called by TCRdb with MiXCR from the 5' RACE reads. The sample includes roughly 150,000 distinct CDR3 sequences, more than 14% of them seen just once. The sequencing sample was made of PBMCs or a T cell subset sorted from them (not recorded which). These receptors all stem from an adult woman who had mild COVID-19 (a few samples of this study predate the infection). Cell type and time point are not known.

V and J are TRBV9 and TRBJ1-5; D possibly corresponds to TRBD1 (6 bases). Trimming pared 9 bases from V and 0 bases from J, leaving 19 bases between. The germline gives CDR1 SGDLS, CDR2 YYNGEE. The CDR3 is 16 residues long. CDR3 in DNA: TGTGCCACCCCGTACTCGTACAGGGATAGCAATCAGCCCCAGCATTTT. Its translation: CATPYSYRDSNQPQHF.

This clonotype was seen a few times. The V call is TRBV27, the J call TRBJ1-1; D gene unclear. Germline V gene sequence: CDR1 MNHEY, CDR2 SMNVEV (reference sequence). The CDR3 loop spans 18 amino acids. V was clipped by 0 bases and J by 1 base, with 18 bases between them. DNA for the CDR3: TGTGCCAGCAGTTTATCGGCAGCGCCTATATCGAAGAACACTGAAGCTTTCTTT. It specifies CASSLSAAPISKNTEAFF.

CDR3 protein: CASSQENIAGPYNEQFF. The CDR3 nucleotides are TGTGCCAGCAGCCAAGAGAATATAGCGGGCCCCTACAATGAGCAGTTCTTC. The chain has TRBV4-2 and TRBJ2-1; 7 bases align to TRBD2. CDR3 length: 17 residues. The trim removed 0 bases at V and 2 bases at J, leaving 7 bases unmatched. Germline CDR1 reads LGHNA; CDR2 reads YNFKEQ.

This clonotype has just a few counts. Here the CDR3 reads CASSPEGTGELFF. The CDR3 DNA sequence: TGTGCCAGCAGCCCGGAGGGCACCGGGGAGCTGTTTTTT. V usage is TRBV27 and J usage is TRBJ2-2; D is perhaps TRBD2 (6 bases). The V end lost 6 bases, the J end lost 4 bases, and 9 bases lay between the germline ends. This CDR3 comprises 13 residues. Germline assignment: CDR1 MNHEY and CDR2 SMNVEV (reference sequence).

Only a few counts were recorded for this clonotype. J is TRBJ2-1 and V is TRBV12-5; no definite D call. Germline assignment: CDR1 LGHNT and CDR2 FRNRAP. There are 13 residues in the CDR3. Trimming shortened V by 0 bases and J by 8 bases, and 8 bases separated the two germline ends. CDR3 sequence (DNA): TGTGCTAGTGGTTTGGTAAGGGCGGATGAGCAGTTCTTC. Its protein product is CASGLVRADEQFF.

This clonotype was recorded a few times. This chain links TRBV12-3 or TRBV12-4 with TRBJ2-7, with D perhaps matching TRBD1 or TRBD2 (5 bases each). The CDR3 length is 15 residues. Trimming cost V 6 bases and J 7 bases, with 22 bases left between them. The CDR3 DNA reads TGTGCCAGCAGGCGAGGGTTGGGGACCGGCGTGGAGCAGTACTTC. Its protein is CASRRGLGTGVEQYF.

This rearrangement joins TRBV25-1 to TRBJ2-1; TRBD1 aligns across 8 bases. The germline V gene has CDR1 MGHDK and CDR2 SYGVNS. V lost 4 bases, J lost 9 bases, and 20 bases stayed unmatched. This CDR3 is built from 18 residues. The CDR3, as DNA: TGTGCCAGCAGTGGGGCAGGGGGCAGGGTAGCGTATCTTGTTGAGCAGTTCTTC. This encodes CASSGAGGRVAYLVEQFF.

There are many counts of this clonotype. The chain recombines TRBV4-1 with TRBJ2-1; 12 positions agree with TRBD2. Germline V lookup: CDR1 MGHRA, CDR2 YSYEKL. This CDR3 comprises 15 residues. V shed 4 bases, J shed 4 bases, and the junction held 2 bases outside the gene matches. The CDR3 region has the DNA TGCGCCAGCAGCCGACTAGCGGGGGATTACAATGAGCAGTTCTTC. Encoded protein: CASSRLAGDYNEQFF.

The V gene is TRBV7-3, the J gene TRBJ2-1; D gene ambiguous. Germline V lookup: CDR1 SGHTA, CDR2 FQGTGA. The CDR3 is 14 amino acids. V gave up 2 bases and J gave up 0 bases, with 5 bases separating them. The CDR3 region is CASSLSSSYNEQFF. The CDR3 region has the DNA TGTGCCAGCAGCTTATCGAGCTCCTACAATGAGCAGTTCTTC.

This clonotype showed up just a few times. The gene calls are TRBV6-1 and TRBJ1-5; the D gene is possibly TRBD1 (5 bases). The CDR3 spans 13 residues. Germline CDR1 reads MNHNS; CDR2 reads SASEGT. Trimming removed 0 bases from V and 7 bases from J, with 7 bases in between. CDR3 coding DNA: TGTGCCAGCAGTGAAGCCAGGGTACAGCCCCAGCATTTT. This translates into CASSEARVQPQHF.

This clonotype was recorded only once. This chain connects TRBV21-1 to TRBJ2-7; TRBD2 was called by the table and not checked on the DNA. TRBV21-1 is designated a pseudogene. There are 18 residues in the CDR3. CDR3 sequence (DNA): TGTGCCAGCGTTTCTGTGGGGCCGTCCGGCGGTACCAGCTACGAGCAGTACTTC. Translated, it gives CASVSVGPSGGTSYEQYF.

The chain employs TRBV5-1 and TRBJ1-1; no clear D gene. The CDR3 contains 12 residues. V was trimmed by 3 bases and J by 1 base, leaving 4 bases between them. The germline gives CDR1 SGHRS, CDR2 YFSETQ. The CDR3 spells CASSWGNTEAFF. The CDR3 DNA is TGCGCCAGCAGCTGGGGGAACACTGAAGCTTTCTTT.

The genes are TRBV5-1 and TRBJ1-6; D remains ambiguous. From germline, CDR1 is SGHRS and CDR2 YFSETQ. The V end lost 0 bases, the J end lost 6 bases, and 7 bases lay between the germline ends. The CDR3 loop spans 14 amino acids. CDR3 DNA: TGCGCCAGCAGCTTGGAGTACCTTAATTCACCCCTCCACTTT. Encoded protein: CASSLEYLNSPLHF.

The CDR3 DNA follows: TGTGCCACCAGCAGAGATTCAGTCTTGGGTCTTCGGAATCAGCCCCAGCATTTT. Amino acids: CATSRDSVLGLRNQPQHF. V gene TRBV15 combines with J gene TRBJ1-5; D remains unclear. From germline, CDR1 is LNHNV and CDR2 YYDKDF (reference sequence). CDR3 length: 18 amino acids. V lost 0 bases to trimming and J lost 4 bases, with 19 bases between them.

This clonotype was picked up a small number of times. The gene calls are TRBV24-1 and TRBJ2-7; 11 positions agree with TRBD2. The V and J ends lost 3 bases and 4 bases, in that order; junction bases with no gene match: 4. CDR1 KGHDR and CDR2 SFDVKD come from the germline V gene. The CDR3 loop spans 15 amino acids. CDR3 bases: TGTGCCACCAGTGATCCCGGGACTAGCGGATACGAGCAGTACTTC. Translation: CATSDPGTSGYEQYF.

The V call is TRBV3-1, the J call TRBJ2-5; either TRBD1 or TRBD2 may supply D (5 bases each). CDR1 and CDR2 (germline): LGHDT, YNNKEL (reference sequence). Between the trimmed V and J ends, which lost 5 bases and 2 bases, there was a span of 24 bases. This CDR3 spans 18 amino acids. CDR3 residues: CASSNHFLRGVQQETQYF. As DNA, the CDR3 is TGTGCCAGCAGCAACCACTTTCTCCGAGGGGTTCAACAAGAGACCCAGTACTTC.

This clonotype was picked up a small number of times. The CDR3 loop is CAISEVGKTEAFF. CDR3 DNA: TGTGCCATCAGTGAAGTCGGGAAGACTGAAGCTTTCTTT. J is TRBJ1-1 and V is TRBV10-3, with no clear D. The CDR3 loop spans 13 amino acids. The ends were cut back, 3 bases at V and 5 bases at J, with 10 bases in the middle. Looked up from germline, CDR1 is ENHRY and CDR2 is SYGVKD.

The chain has TRBV12-3 or TRBV12-4 and TRBJ2-1; D is possibly TRBD1 (6 bases). V shed 6 bases and J shed 9 bases, with 18 bases lying between them. The CDR3 runs 14 residues. CDR3 nucleotide sequence: TGTGCCAGCAGCCCCGAGGTCAGGGGACGTGAGCAGTTCTTC. Amino acid sequence: CASSPEVRGREQFF.

This chain connects TRBV5-1 to TRBJ2-1; D unclear. This CDR3 comprises 12 residues. Germline-derived CDR1 and CDR2 are SGHRS and YFSETQ. Trimming cost V 4 bases and J 5 bases, with 7 bases left between them. The CDR3 loop is CASSRINNEQFF. As DNA, the CDR3 is TGCGCCAGCAGCAGAATAAACAATGAGCAGTTCTTC.

The gene calls are TRBV7-9 and TRBJ2-7; D may be TRBD1 (6 bases). V was pared by 5 bases and J by 0 bases, with 11 bases between. CDR3 length: 14 amino acids. CDR1 and CDR2 (germline): SEHNR, FQNEAQ (reference sequence). The CDR3 DNA sequence: TGTGCCAGCAGCCCAGGGACACTCTCCTACGAGCAGTACTTC. This codes for CASSPGTLSYEQYF.

The V gene is TRBV7-2, the J gene TRBJ1-1; no reliable D call. Germline assignment: CDR1 SGHTA and CDR2 FQGNSA. The V gene lost 2 bases and the J gene lost 4 bases, with 14 bases spanning the gap. The CDR3 runs 15 residues. CDR3 residues: CASSLSSVGGTEAFF. The CDR3 DNA reads as TGTGCCAGCAGCTTATCCTCTGTTGGTGGCACTGAAGCTTTCTTT.

This clonotype appeared a few times. The chain links TRBV5-1 to TRBJ1-1; D gene unclear. This CDR3 is 14 amino acids long. CDR1 and CDR2 (germline): SGHRS, YFSETQ. The germline V and J ends were trimmed by 2 bases and 3 bases, with 11 bases remaining between them. CDR3 coding DNA: TGCGCCAGCAGCTTAAGGTTGGGTGACACTGAAGCTTTCTTT. It is translated as CASSLRLGDTEAFF.

This clonotype appeared a few times. V is TRBV15 and J is TRBJ2-7; TRBD1 agrees at 11 bases. Germline V lookup: CDR1 LNHNV, CDR2 YYDKDF (reference sequence). This CDR3 is 14 amino acids long. V gave up 6 bases and J gave up 3 bases; unmatched junction bases: 4. The DNA for the CDR3 is TGTGCCACCAGGGGGGACAGGGGGAACTACGAGCAGTACTTC. Amino acids: CATRGDRGNYEQYF.

This clonotype was seen a handful of times. The chain employs TRBV20-1 and TRBJ2-7; possible D gene TRBD1, 6 bases. The CDR3 extends over 14 amino acids. Germline assignment: CDR1 DFQATT and CDR2 SNEGSKA (reference sequence). Trimming left V 6 bases short and J 7 bases short, with 22 bases between. The CDR3 here is CSAEGELSKFEQYF. In nucleotides, the CDR3 is TGCAGTGCAGAGGGGGAACTCTCGAAATTTGAGCAGTACTTC.

There are a few counts of this clonotype. The genes are TRBV5-1 and TRBJ2-1; TRBD1 is a possible D gene (6 bases). V lost 2 bases, J lost 10 bases, and 13 bases lay in between. This CDR3 comprises 13 residues. Germline lookup yields CDR1 SGHRS and CDR2 YFSETQ. CDR3 DNA sequence: TGCGCCAGCAGCTTACAGGACAGCTACGAGCAGTTCTTC. It is translated as CASSLQDSYEQFF. Looking up the rest from reference TRBV5-1 and TRBJ2-1 gives the full variable domain: KAGVTQTPRYLIKTRGQQVTLSCSPISGHRSVSWYQQTPGQGLQFLFEYFSETQRNKGNFPGRFSGRQFSNSRSEMNVSTLELGDSALYLCASSLQDSYEQFFGPGTRLTVL.

This clonotype was counted a few times. CDR3 in amino acids: CSVVPGTGDNEQYF. The CDR3 region has the DNA TGCAGCGTTGTTCCCGGGACAGGGGATAACGAGCAGTACTTC. The chain joins TRBV29-1 to TRBJ2-7; 10 bases fit TRBD1. CDR3 length: 14 residues. The germline V gene encodes CDR1 SQVTM and CDR2 ANQGSEA. Trimming cost V 4 bases and J 5 bases; bases outside gene matches: 8.

The chain has TRBV12-3 or TRBV12-4 and TRBJ1-2, with 9 bases matching TRBD1. Trimming at V came to 5 bases and at J to 6 bases, leaving 4 bases not matched to a gene. CDR3 length: 13 residues. Here the CDR3 DNA reads TGTGCCAGCAGTCGGGACAGGGCGGATGGCTACACCTTC. This translates into CASSRDRADGYTF.

This clonotype was detected only a few times. This sequence joins TRBV7-9 and TRBJ2-7; D is unclear. The length of the CDR3 is 13 residues. Trimming shortened V by 7 bases and J by 3 bases, and 13 bases separated the two germline ends. Germline V lookup: CDR1 SEHNR, CDR2 FQNEAQ (reference sequence). The CDR3 DNA reads as TGTGCCAGCACACAAAAGACTGGCTACGAGCAGTACTTC. It codes for CASTQKTGYEQYF.

This clonotype was detected once. The CDR3 coding sequence is TGCAGCGTTCAGGAGGTCGGCACCATATATTTT. This translates into CSVQEVGTIYF. This chain uses TRBV29-1 with TRBJ1-3; no definite D call. The V gene lost 5 bases and the J gene lost 9 bases, with 11 bases spanning the gap. Germline V gene lookup returns CDR1 SQVTM and CDR2 ANQGSEA. The CDR3 is 11 amino acids.

The rearrangement links TRBV10-3 to TRBJ2-1, with 14 bases identical to TRBD2. From germline, CDR1 is ENHRY and CDR2 SYGVKD. The CDR3 runs 15 residues. Trimming at V came to 4 bases and at J to 8 bases, leaving 4 bases not matched to a gene. The CDR3 loop reads CAISVGTSGSHEQFF. CDR3 coding DNA: TGTGCCATCAGTGTCGGGACTAGCGGGAGCCATGAGCAGTTCTTC.